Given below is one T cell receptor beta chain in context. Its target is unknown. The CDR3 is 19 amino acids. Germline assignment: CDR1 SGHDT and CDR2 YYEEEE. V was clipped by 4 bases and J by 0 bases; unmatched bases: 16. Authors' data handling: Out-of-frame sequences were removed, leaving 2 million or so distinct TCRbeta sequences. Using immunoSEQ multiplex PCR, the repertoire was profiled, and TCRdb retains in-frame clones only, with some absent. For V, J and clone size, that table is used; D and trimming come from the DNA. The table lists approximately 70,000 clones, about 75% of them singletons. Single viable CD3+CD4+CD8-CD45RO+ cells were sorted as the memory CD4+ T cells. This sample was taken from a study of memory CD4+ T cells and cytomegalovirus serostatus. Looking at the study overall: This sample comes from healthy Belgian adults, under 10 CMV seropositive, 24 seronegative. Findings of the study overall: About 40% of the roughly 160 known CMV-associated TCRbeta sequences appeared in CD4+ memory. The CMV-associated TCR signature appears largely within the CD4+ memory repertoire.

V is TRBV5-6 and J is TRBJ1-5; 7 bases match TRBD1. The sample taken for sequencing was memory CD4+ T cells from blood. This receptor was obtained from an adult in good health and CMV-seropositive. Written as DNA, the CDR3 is TGTGCCAGCAGCGCCTTCCGGGACAGCCGCGCCACTAGCAATCAGCCCCAGCATTTT. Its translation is CASSAFRDSRATSNQPQHF.